Listed here is a single TCR beta chain. Its target is unknown. This entry is derived from a study of cytomegalovirus exposure and HLA in healthy donors. The length of the CDR3 is 14 residues. Germline CDR1 reads LNHDA; CDR2 reads SQIVND (reference sequence). Trimming shortened V by 5 bases and J by 7 bases, and 12 bases separated the two germline ends. Study observations and caveats: A link between a missense DCLRE1C variant and TCR beta V- and J-gene trimming emerged from a later analysis. Earlier analysis yielded a pattern in which most TCR beta V segments were productive about 90% or about 30% of the time. The study had only CMV serostatus as immune exposure information.

PCR primers comprised 60 Vbeta and 13 Jbeta primers. TCRdb keeps only in-frame clones here, not all; method: immunoSEQ multiplex PCR. The sample records around 41,000 clones, 60% to 70% being singletons. The clonotype was recovered from a man in his forties in good health and CMV-seronegative. The sample consisted of PBMCs. This chain links TRBV19 with TRBJ1-6; possibly TRBD1 for D (6 bases). The CDR3 DNA is TGTGCCAGTAGTCTGACAGGCGCAAATTCACCCCTCCACTTT. This encodes CASSLTGANSPLHF.